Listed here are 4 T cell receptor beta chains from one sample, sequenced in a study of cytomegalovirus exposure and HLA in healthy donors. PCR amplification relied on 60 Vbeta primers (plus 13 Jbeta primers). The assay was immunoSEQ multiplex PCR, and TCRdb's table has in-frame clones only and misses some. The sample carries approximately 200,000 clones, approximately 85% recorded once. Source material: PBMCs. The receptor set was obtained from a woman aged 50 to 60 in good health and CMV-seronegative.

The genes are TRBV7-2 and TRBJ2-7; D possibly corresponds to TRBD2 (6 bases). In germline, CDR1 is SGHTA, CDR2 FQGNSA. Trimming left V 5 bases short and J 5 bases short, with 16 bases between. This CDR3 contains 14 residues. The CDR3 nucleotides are TGTGCCAGCAGCCCCCAGCGGGTAATTAACGAGCAGTACTTC. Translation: CASSPQRVINEQYF.

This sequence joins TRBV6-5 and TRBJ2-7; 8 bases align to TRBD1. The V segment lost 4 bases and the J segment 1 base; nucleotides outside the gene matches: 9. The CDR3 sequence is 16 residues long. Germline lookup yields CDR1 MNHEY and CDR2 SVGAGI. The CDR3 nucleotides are TGTGCCAGCAGTTTATACGCACAGGGGGAATCCTACGAGCAGTACTTC. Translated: CASSLYAQGESYEQYF.

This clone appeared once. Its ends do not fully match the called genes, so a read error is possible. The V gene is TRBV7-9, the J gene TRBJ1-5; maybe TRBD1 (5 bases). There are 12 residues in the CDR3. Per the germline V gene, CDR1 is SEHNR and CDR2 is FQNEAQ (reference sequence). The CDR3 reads CSSSVDSQPQHF. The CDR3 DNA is TGTTCCAGCAGCGTAGACAGTCAGCCCCAGCATTTT.

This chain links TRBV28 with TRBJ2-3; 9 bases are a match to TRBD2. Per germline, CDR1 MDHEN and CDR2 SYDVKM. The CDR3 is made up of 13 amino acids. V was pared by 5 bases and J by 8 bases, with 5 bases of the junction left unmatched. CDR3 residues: CASSDTGLATQYF. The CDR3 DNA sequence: TGTGCCAGCAGTGATACGGGACTAGCTACGCAGTATTTT. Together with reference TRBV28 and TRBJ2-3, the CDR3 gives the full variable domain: DVKVTQSSRYLVKRTGEKVFLECVQDMDHENMFWYRQDPGLGLRLIYFSYDVKMKEKGDIPEGYSVSREKKERFSLILESASTNQTSMYLCASSDTGLATQYFGPGTRLTVL.